One sample yielded the 14 T cell receptor beta chains listed below, sequenced in a study of blood T cell repertoires in COVID-19. Measured with immunoSEQ multiplex PCR; TCRdb has only the in-frame clones, and not every one. The sample includes 30,000 to 40,000 clones, roughly 90% seen only once; the top ten take around 1.8%. Sequenced input: peripheral blood. The receptors derive from a man between 50 and 59 years old with active or convalescent COVID-19.

CDR3 in amino acids: CASSQLAGANVLTF. In DNA form, the CDR3 reads TGCGCCAGCAGCCAACTTGCTGGGGCCAACGTCCTGACTTTC. This rearrangement joins TRBV4-3 to TRBJ2-6; D gene ambiguous. Trimming pared 2 bases from V and 2 bases from J, leaving 4 bases between. Germline V CDR1 and CDR2: LGHNA, YSLEER. The CDR3 length is 14 residues.

The J gene is TRBJ1-4, the V gene TRBV19; perhaps TRBD1 as D (6 bases). The V gene's germline CDR1 is LNHDA and CDR2 SQIVND (reference sequence). Trimming shortened V by 1 base and J by 6 bases, and 9 bases separated the two germline ends. The CDR3 extends over 14 amino acids. Here the CDR3 DNA reads TGTGCCAGTAGTATAGGCAGGGGCGATGAAAAACTGTTTTTT. Encoded protein: CASSIGRGDEKLFF.

CDR3 in amino acids: CASSLWRVSSGNTIYF. The CDR3 DNA sequence: TGTGCCAGCAGTTTATGGAGGGTGAGCTCTGGAAACACCATATATTTT. This chain joins TRBV28 and TRBJ1-3; no firm D call. Between the trimmed V and J ends, which lost 0 bases and 0 bases, there was a span of 9 bases. Germline V gene lookup returns CDR1 MDHEN and CDR2 SYDVKM. This CDR3 region has 16 residues. Based on the CDR3 plus reference TRBV28 and TRBJ1-3, the full variable domain is DVKVTQSSRYLVKRTGEKVFLECVQDMDHENMFWYRQDPGLGLRLIYFSYDVKMKEKGDIPEGYSVSREKKERFSLILESASTNQTSMYLCASSLWRVSSGNTIYFGEGSWLTVV.

The chain has TRBV7-2 and TRBJ1-3; D ambiguous. The CDR3 extends over 13 amino acids. The germline V and J ends were trimmed by 0 bases and 4 bases, with 4 bases remaining between them. Per germline, CDR1 SGHTA and CDR2 FQGNSA. As DNA, the CDR3 is TGTGCCAGCAGCTTAGCGAGGGGAAACACCATATATTTT. Residues: CASSLARGNTIYF.

This chain joins TRBV7-2 and TRBJ1-3, with D perhaps matching TRBD1 (6 bases). This CDR3 region has 15 residues. V lost 5 bases and J lost 2, with 13 bases in between. From germline, CDR1 is SGHTA and CDR2 FQGNSA. The CDR3 bases are TGTGCCAGCAGCCGCAACCGGGACACTGGAAACACCATATATTTT. Translation gives CASSRNRDTGNTIYF.

V gene TRBV29-1 combines with J gene TRBJ2-3, with 9 nucleotides matching TRBD2. V was clipped by 3 bases and J by 3 bases; unmatched bases: 13. CDR1 and CDR2 (germline): SQVTM, ANQGSEA. The CDR3 extends over 17 amino acids. CDR3 region: CSVDLGVESGRTDTQYF. CDR3 bases: TGCAGCGTTGACCTCGGCGTTGAAAGCGGGAGGACAGATACGCAGTATTTT.

This chain joins TRBV24-1 and TRBJ2-7; D remains unclear. CDR1 is KGHDR and CDR2 is SFDVKD in the germline V gene. There are 17 residues in the CDR3. Between the trimmed V and J ends, which lost 1 base and 0 bases, there was a span of 15 bases. The CDR3 DNA reads as TGTGCCACCAGTGATTTTTGGGCCGGCCCGAGCTCCTACGAGCAGTACTTC. It yields the protein CATSDFWAGPSSYEQYF.

This chain links TRBV5-1 with TRBJ2-5, with D possibly matching TRBD1 (6 bases). The length of the CDR3 is 14 residues. The germline CDR1 and CDR2 sequences are SGHRS and YFSETQ. The ends were cut back, 0 bases at V and 1 base at J, with 7 bases in the middle. The CDR3: CASSLEDSQETQYF. The CDR3 region has the DNA TGCGCCAGCAGCTTGGAGGACAGCCAAGAGACCCAGTACTTC. Based on the CDR3 plus reference TRBV5-1 and TRBJ2-5, the full variable domain is KAGVTQTPRYLIKTRGQQVTLSCSPISGHRSVSWYQQTPGQGLQFLFEYFSETQRNKGNFPGRFSGRQFSNSRSEMNVSTLELGDSALYLCASSLEDSQETQYFGPGTRLLVL.

The rearrangement links TRBV28 to TRBJ1-2; D is possibly TRBD1 (5 bases). Germline assignment: CDR1 MDHEN and CDR2 SYDVKM. The CDR3 has 14 residues. Deletions cut 2 bases from V and 5 bases from J, with 12 bases between. The CDR3 bases are TGTGCCAGCAGTTTAACGGGGGTAGGGTATGGCTACACCTTC. Residues: CASSLTGVGYGYTF.

There are a few counts of this clone. The CDR3 DNA reads as TGTGCCAGCAGTCCCAGAACCGGGACTAGCGGCCCTCCCGGGGAGCTGTTTTTT. It encodes CASSPRTGTSGPPGELFF. This chain links TRBV27 with TRBJ2-2; 11 positions agree with TRBD2. This CDR3 spans 18 amino acids. The junction had 14 bases not matched to a gene; V was cut back by 5 bases and J by 6 bases. The V gene's germline CDR1 is MNHEY and CDR2 SMNVEV (reference sequence).

CDR3 in amino acids: CAIGTGVSYEQYF. The DNA of the CDR3 is TGTGCCATCGGGACAGGGGTGTCCTACGAGCAGTACTTC. The chain uses TRBV10-3 and TRBJ2-7, with TRBD1 identical over 10 bases. From germline, CDR1 is ENHRY and CDR2 SYGVKD. The CDR3 extends over 13 amino acids. V was clipped by 8 bases and J by 1 base; unmatched bases: 2.

The chain is built from TRBV29-1 and TRBJ2-1, with TRBD2 matching over 9 bases. In germline, CDR1 is SQVTM, CDR2 ANQGSEA. The V segment lost 4 bases and the J segment 2 bases; nucleotides outside the gene matches: 6. This CDR3 contains 15 residues. The CDR3 reads CSVVLAGRTYNEQFF. CDR3 in DNA: TGCAGCGTTGTTCTAGCGGGAAGAACCTACAATGAGCAGTTCTTC.

The rearrangement uses TRBV11-2 and TRBJ1-4; D ambiguous. This CDR3 is built from 12 residues. V was cut by 8 bases and J by 5 bases, with 9 bases left in between. The germline V gene has CDR1 SGHAT and CDR2 FQNNGV. This CDR3 is CASASGNEKLFF. The CDR3 region has the DNA TGTGCCAGCGCCTCGGGGAATGAAAAACTGTTTTTT.

The rearrangement links TRBV5-1 to TRBJ2-5; TRBD2 agrees at 7 bases. The CDR3 length is 14 residues. In germline, CDR1 is SGHRS, CDR2 YFSETQ. V lost 2 bases, J lost 5 bases, and 6 bases stayed unmatched. The CDR3 region has the DNA TGCGCCAGCAGCTTCGGCGGGAGTCGTGAGACCCAGTACTTC. Amino acids: CASSFGGSRETQYF.